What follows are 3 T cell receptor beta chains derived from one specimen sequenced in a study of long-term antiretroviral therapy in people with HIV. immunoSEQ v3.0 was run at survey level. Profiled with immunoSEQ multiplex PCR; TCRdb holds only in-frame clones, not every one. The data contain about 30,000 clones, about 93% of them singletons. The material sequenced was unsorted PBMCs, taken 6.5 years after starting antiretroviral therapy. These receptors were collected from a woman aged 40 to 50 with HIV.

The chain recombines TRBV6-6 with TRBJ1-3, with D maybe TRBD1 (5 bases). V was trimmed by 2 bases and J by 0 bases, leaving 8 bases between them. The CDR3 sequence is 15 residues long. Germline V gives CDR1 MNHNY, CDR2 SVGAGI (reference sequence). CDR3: CASSYRDLSGNTIYF. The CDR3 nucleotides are TGTGCCAGCAGTTACCGGGACCTCTCTGGAAACACCATATATTTT.

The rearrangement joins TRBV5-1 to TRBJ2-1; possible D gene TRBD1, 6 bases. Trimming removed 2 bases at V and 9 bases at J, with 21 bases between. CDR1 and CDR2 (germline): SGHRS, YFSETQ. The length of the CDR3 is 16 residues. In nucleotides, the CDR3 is TGCGCCAGCAGCTTCTACTCCGGGACAACCCGAGGTGAGCAGTTCTTC. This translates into CASSFYSGTTRGEQFF.

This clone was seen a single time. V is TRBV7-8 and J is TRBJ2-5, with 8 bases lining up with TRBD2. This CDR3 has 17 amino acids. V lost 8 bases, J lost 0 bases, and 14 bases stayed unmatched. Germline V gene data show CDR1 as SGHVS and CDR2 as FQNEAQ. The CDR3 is CASFPEGTRSYQETQYF. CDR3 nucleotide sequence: TGTGCCAGCTTCCCTGAGGGGACTAGGAGCTACCAAGAGACCCAGTACTTC.